This paragraph reports one TCR beta chain. The antigen it binds to is not known. Qualities for individual bases were not recorded, and no much larger clone is one base off. To find tumor-specific TCR clonotypes, researchers sequenced baseline tumor tissue that had been collected prior to treatment. To monitor patients with peripheral T-cell lymphoma who were getting frontline treatment on a trial, the study applied next-generation sequencing to T-cell receptor sequences. This sample was taken from a study of circulating tumor DNA in untreated peripheral T-cell lymphoma (dated by TCRdb to the early 2020s). Measured from the cysteine to the phenylalanine, the CDR3 is 13 residues long. Only the CDR3 DNA is retained, 39 bases long and in frame from the first base. V is cut by 4 bases and J by 4 bases, and the space between the germline ends is 14 bases. According to the germline V gene, CDR1 reads SQVTM and CDR2 reads ANQGSEA.

Receptor amplification or capture employed the immunoSEQ multiplex PCR assay. Entries here come from immuneACCESS through TCRdb and include only in-frame sequences with V and J called. Some clones fail to appear in such tables; in the studies checked, an unresolved V gene covers under half of the shortfall, and the cause of the remainder is unknown. Counted in this sample were roughly 7,100 clones; approximately 80% of them appeared once. Together, the top ten hold 28% of the sample. Paper-wide results and their limitations: Tumor-specific clonotypes were identified in 76% of patients, from 86% of baseline tissues and about 64% of baseline serum samples.

Sequenced: tumor tissue. This sequence uses TRBV29-1 and TRBJ2-7, with a tentative D gene TRBD1 over 5 matching bases. This clonotype originated in a human donor with peripheral T-cell lymphoma. The nucleotides are TGCAGCGTTGGAGGCAGGGCACGGTACGAGCAGTACTTC. Its product reads: CSVGGRARYEQYF.